The 17 T cell receptor beta chains below come from one sample, sequenced in a study of OX40 agonist ivuxolimab in advanced cancers. Measured with immunoSEQ multiplex PCR; TCRdb has only the in-frame clones, and not every one. The sample shows about 72,000 clones, roughly 87% of them seen only once. The material sequenced was CD4+ or CD8+ T cells sorted from blood, taken in a trial of the OX40 agonist ivuxolimab. These receptors were obtained from an adult with an advanced solid tumor such as melanoma, head and neck, liver or kidney cancer.

V and J are TRBV15 and TRBJ2-1; D may be TRBD2 (5 bases). Germline loops: CDR1 LNHNV, CDR2 YYDKDF (reference sequence). V was shortened by 4 bases and J by 6 bases, with 10 bases between the two germline ends. CDR3 length: 13 amino acids. Here the CDR3 reads CATSIGELNEQFF. CDR3 nucleotides: TGTGCCACCAGCATCGGGGAGCTCAATGAGCAGTTCTTC.

The gene calls are TRBV13 and TRBJ1-2; no reliable D call. The CDR3 extends over 15 amino acids. Between the trimmed V and J ends, which lost 6 bases and 0 bases, there was a span of 14 bases. Germline assignment: CDR1 PRHDT and CDR2 FYEKMQ (reference sequence). CDR3 in amino acids: CASSEARAANYGYTF. CDR3 bases: TGTGCCAGCAGTGAAGCTAGGGCGGCTAACTATGGCTACACCTTC.

The chain has TRBV9 and TRBJ2-1; the match to TRBD2 covers 10 bases. CDR1 and CDR2 (germline): SGDLS, YYNGEE. CDR3 length: 15 residues. V shed 4 bases, J shed 6 bases, and the junction held 7 bases outside the gene matches. In DNA form, the CDR3 reads TGTGCCAGCAGCCCGCAGCGGGAGGGCCTCAATGAGCAGTTCTTC. This encodes CASSPQREGLNEQFF.

The V call is TRBV7-3, the J call TRBJ1-5; no firm D call. The CDR3 totals 13 residues. Germline V gene data show CDR1 as SGHTA and CDR2 as FQGTGA. The V gene lost 2 bases and the J gene lost 5 bases, with 7 bases spanning the gap. The CDR3 bases are TGTGCCAGCAGCTTAGGGCCTTATCAGCCCCAGCATTTT. It yields the protein CASSLGPYQPQHF.

V and J are TRBV5-7 and TRBJ2-4; TRBD1 aligns across 9 bases. TRBV5-7 is an ORF, and what it does is uncertain. J gave up 0 bases and V 3 bases, and 4 bases lay outside the gene matches. The CDR3 has 16 amino acids. CDR3 nucleotides: TGTGCCAGCAGCTCAGACAGGGGGGGAGCCAAAAACATTCAGTACTTC. Protein: CASSSDRGGAKNIQYF.

The chain carries TRBV13 and TRBJ1-2, with TRBD1 as a possible D gene (5 bases). The V end lost 0 bases, the J end lost 6 bases, and 14 bases lay between the germline ends. Germline V gene lookup returns CDR1 PRHDT and CDR2 FYEKMQ (reference sequence). The length of the CDR3 is 15 residues. The CDR3 region is CASSLGGRVADGYTF. For the CDR3, the DNA is TGTGCCAGCAGCTTAGGCGGCAGGGTCGCGGATGGCTACACCTTC.

The rearrangement joins TRBV2 to TRBJ2-3; D unresolved. Germline-derived CDR1 and CDR2 are SNHLY and FYNNEI. CDR3 length equals 14 residues. Trimming removed 1 base from V and 6 bases from J, with 11 bases in between. The chain's CDR3 is CASSEGASADTQYF. The CDR3 bases are TGTGCCAGCAGTGAAGGGGCGTCCGCTGATACGCAGTATTTT.

As for this clone: The same CDR3 is also encoded by other DNA sequences in this sample. CDR3 sequence: CASSLGPGPSYEQYF. CDR3 DNA: TGCGCCAGCAGCTTGGGTCCGGGGCCCTCCTACGAGCAGTACTTC. The chain has TRBV5-1 and TRBJ2-7, with D perhaps TRBD1 or TRBD2 (5 bases each). The germline V gene encodes CDR1 SGHRS and CDR2 YFSETQ. V lost 0 bases and J 0 bases, leaving 10 bases between the germline ends. The CDR3 totals 15 residues.

The chain carries TRBV11-2 and TRBJ2-1; no definite D call. Germline V gives CDR1 SGHAT, CDR2 FQNNGV. Trimming took 0 bases from V and 5 from J, leaving 8 bases between them. The CDR3 has 14 residues. CDR3 nucleotides: TGTGCCAGCAGCTTAGATCTTACAGACAATGAGCAGTTCTTC. This translates into CASSLDLTDNEQFF.

The chain joins TRBV4-2 to TRBJ1-1, with D possibly matching TRBD1 (5 bases). Germline values: CDR1 LGHNA, CDR2 YNFKEQ. The CDR3 loop spans 14 amino acids. V was pared by 0 bases and J by 10 bases, with 15 bases between. As DNA, the CDR3 is TGTGCCAGCAGCCAAGAAGAGGGGTCCGGGGTAGCTTTCTTT. Amino acid sequence: CASSQEEGSGVAFF.

The chain couples TRBV19 to TRBJ1-5; a weak D match, TRBD1 (5 bases). Deletions cut 2 bases from V and 1 base from J, with 9 bases between. The CDR3 loop spans 15 amino acids. From germline, CDR1 is LNHDA and CDR2 SQIVND (reference sequence). The CDR3 loop reads CASSIQGYSNQPQHF. The CDR3 DNA reads as TGTGCCAGTAGTATACAGGGTTACAGCAATCAGCCCCAGCATTTT.

The CDR3 loop reads CASSPTDTQYF. CDR3 nucleotides: TGTGCCAGCAGCCCTACAGATACGCAGTATTTT. The chain carries TRBV7-3 and TRBJ2-3, with D uncertain. Germline lookup yields CDR1 SGHTA and CDR2 FQGTGA. The V and J ends lost 5 bases and 3 bases respectively, with 3 bases between them. This CDR3 has 11 residues. The full variable domain, in which reference TRBV7-3 and TRBJ2-3 provide the parts outside the CDR3, is GAGVSQTPSNKVTEKGKYVELRCDPISGHTALYWYRQSLGQGPEFLIYFQGTGAADDSGLPNDRFFAVRPEGSVSTLKIQRTERGDSAVYLCASSPTDTQYFGPGTRLTVL.

The chain links TRBV5-1 to TRBJ2-3, with unresolved D. V was shortened by 4 bases and J by 5 bases, with 5 bases between the two germline ends. The CDR3 is 11 residues long. Germline assignment: CDR1 SGHRS and CDR2 YFSETQ. CDR3 amino acids: CASSQKDTQYF. The CDR3 region has the DNA TGCGCCAGCAGCCAGAAAGATACGCAGTATTTT.

This clone has more than one count but fewer than ten. This chain joins TRBV7-8 and TRBJ1-5; 8 nucleotides line up with TRBD1. This CDR3 has 14 residues. V lost 5 bases to trimming and J lost 5 bases; unmatched junction nucleotides: 5. CDR1 SGHVS and CDR2 FQNEAQ come from the germline V gene. The CDR3 DNA sequence: TGTGCCAGCAGCGGGGCAGGGGGCCATCAGCCCCAGCATTTT. Its protein product is CASSGAGGHQPQHF.

V and J are TRBV5-6 and TRBJ2-3, with unresolved D. CDR3 length equals 15 residues. CDR1 and CDR2 (germline): SGHDT, YYEEEE. Trimming cost V 2 bases and J 1 base, with 11 bases left between them. CDR3 amino acids: CASSFPERGTDTQYF. In DNA form, the CDR3 reads TGTGCCAGCAGCTTCCCGGAGCGAGGCACAGATACGCAGTATTTT.

The chain uses TRBV30 and TRBJ1-1, with 8 bases that match TRBD1. V shed 4 bases and J 5 bases; nucleotides not matched to a gene: 9. The CDR3 is made up of 14 amino acids. The germline CDR1 and CDR2 sequences are GTSNPN and SVGIG (reference sequence). The CDR3 protein is CAWNRQGSSTEAFF. The CDR3 DNA sequence: TGTGCCTGGAATAGACAGGGGTCGAGTACTGAAGCTTTCTTT.

This chain uses TRBV4-1 with TRBJ1-4, with 7 bases matching TRBD1. With V trimmed by 4 bases and J by 6 bases, 5 bases remained unmatched. CDR3 size: 14 residues. Germline CDR1 reads MGHRA; CDR2 reads YSYEKL. CDR3 loop: CASSPTGRDEKLFF. CDR3 nucleotide sequence: TGCGCCAGCAGCCCGACAGGGCGGGATGAAAAACTGTTTTTT.